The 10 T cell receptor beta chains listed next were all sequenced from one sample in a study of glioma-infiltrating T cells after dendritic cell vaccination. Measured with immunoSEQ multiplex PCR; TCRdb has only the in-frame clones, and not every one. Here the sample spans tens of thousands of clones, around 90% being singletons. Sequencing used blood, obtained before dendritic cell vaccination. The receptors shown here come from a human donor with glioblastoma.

The CDR3: CASSLVKTWPEQFF. In DNA form, the CDR3 reads TGTGCCAGCAGCTTGGTAAAGACATGGCCTGAGCAGTTCTTC. V gene TRBV7-9 combines with J gene TRBJ2-1; D ambiguous. The CDR3 has 14 residues. Per the germline V gene, CDR1 is SEHNR and CDR2 is FQNEAQ (reference sequence). Trimming took off 3 bases at V and 9 bases at J, with 15 bases between the two ends.

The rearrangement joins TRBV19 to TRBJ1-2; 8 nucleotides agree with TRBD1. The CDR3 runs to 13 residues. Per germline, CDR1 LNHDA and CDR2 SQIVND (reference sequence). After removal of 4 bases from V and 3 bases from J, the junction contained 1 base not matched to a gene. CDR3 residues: CASSKGQDYGYTF. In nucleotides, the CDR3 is TGTGCCAGTAGTAAGGGACAGGACTATGGCTACACCTTC.

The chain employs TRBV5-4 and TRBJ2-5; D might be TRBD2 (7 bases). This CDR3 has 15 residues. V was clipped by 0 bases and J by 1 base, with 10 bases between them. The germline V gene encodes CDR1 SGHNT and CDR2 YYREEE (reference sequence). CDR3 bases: TGTGCCAGCAGCTTGGGGGCGGGGGCCCAAGAGACCCAGTACTTC. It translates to CASSLGAGAQETQYF. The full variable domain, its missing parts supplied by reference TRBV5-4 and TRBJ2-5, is ETGVTQSPTHLIKTRGQQVTLRCSSQSGHNTVSWYQQALGQGPQFIFQYYREEENGRGNFPPRFSGLQFPNYSSELNVNALELDDSALYLCASSLGAGAQETQYFGPGTRLLVL.

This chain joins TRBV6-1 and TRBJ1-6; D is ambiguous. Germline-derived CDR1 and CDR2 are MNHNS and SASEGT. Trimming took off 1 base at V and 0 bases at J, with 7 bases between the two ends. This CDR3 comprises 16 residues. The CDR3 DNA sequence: TGTGCCAGCAGTGAAGACGGGGACTCCTATAATTCACCCCTCCACTTT. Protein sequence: CASSEDGDSYNSPLHF.

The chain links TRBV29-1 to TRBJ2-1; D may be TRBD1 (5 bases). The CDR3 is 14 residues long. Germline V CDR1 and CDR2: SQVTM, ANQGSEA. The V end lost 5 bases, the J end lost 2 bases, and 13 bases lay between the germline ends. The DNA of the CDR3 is TGCAGCGTTTCTGGTCTGACAGCCTACAATGAGCAGTTCTTC. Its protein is CSVSGLTAYNEQFF.

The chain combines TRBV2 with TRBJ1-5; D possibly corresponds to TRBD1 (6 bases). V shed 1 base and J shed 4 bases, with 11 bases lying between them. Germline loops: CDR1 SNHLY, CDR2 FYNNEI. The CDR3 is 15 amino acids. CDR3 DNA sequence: TGTGCCAGCAGTGAAGAGCAGGGGCGAAATCAGCCCCAGCATTTT. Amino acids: CASSEEQGRNQPQHF. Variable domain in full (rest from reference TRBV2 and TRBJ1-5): EPEVTQTPSHQVTQMGQEVILRCVPISNHLYFYWYRQILGQKVEFLVSFYNNEISEKSEIFDDQFSVERPDGSNFTLKIRSTKLEDSAMYFCASSEEQGRNQPQHFGDGTRLSIL.

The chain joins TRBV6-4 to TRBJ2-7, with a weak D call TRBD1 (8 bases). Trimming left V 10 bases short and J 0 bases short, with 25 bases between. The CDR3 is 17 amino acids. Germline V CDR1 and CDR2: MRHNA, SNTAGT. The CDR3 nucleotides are TGTGCCACCAACCCCTTTAAGCGGGACAGGAGCTCCTACGAGCAGTACTTC. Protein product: CATNPFKRDRSSYEQYF.

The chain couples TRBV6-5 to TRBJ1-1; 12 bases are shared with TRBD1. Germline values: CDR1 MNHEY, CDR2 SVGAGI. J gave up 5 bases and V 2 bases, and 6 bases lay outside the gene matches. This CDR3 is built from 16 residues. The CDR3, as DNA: TGTGCCAGCAGTTACGATCCGGGACAGGGGGCAACTGAAGCTTTCTTT. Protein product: CASSYDPGQGATEAFF.

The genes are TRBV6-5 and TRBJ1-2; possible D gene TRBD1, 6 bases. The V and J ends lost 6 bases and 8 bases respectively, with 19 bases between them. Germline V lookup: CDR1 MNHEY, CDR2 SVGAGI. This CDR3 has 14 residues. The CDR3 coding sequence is TGTGCCAGCAGCCCGGGTGCAGGGGATAACGGCTACACCTTC. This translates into CASSPGAGDNGYTF.

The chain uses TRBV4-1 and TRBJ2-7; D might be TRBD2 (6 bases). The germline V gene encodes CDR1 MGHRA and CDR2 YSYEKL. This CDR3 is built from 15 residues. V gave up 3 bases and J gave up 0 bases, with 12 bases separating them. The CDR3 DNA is TGCGCCAGCAGCCACTCCGGGGGTTCCTCCTACGAGCAGTACTTC. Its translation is CASSHSGGSSYEQYF.